One and the same sample provided the 9 T cell receptor beta chains below, sequenced in a study of cytomegalovirus exposure and HLA in healthy donors. Primers for the PCR totalled 60 Vbeta and 13 Jbeta. Some clones are missing from TCRdb's copy, which holds only in-frame ones; the method was immunoSEQ multiplex PCR. Of approximately 100,000 clones in the sample, over 60% were seen once. Input material: PBMCs. The origin of the receptors is a man aged 25-40 years in good health and CMV-seronegative.

V is TRBV19 and J is TRBJ2-7; no firm D call. The V end was cut by 3 bases, the J end by 6 bases, with 12 bases between. Per germline, CDR1 LNHDA and CDR2 SQIVND (reference sequence). The CDR3 consists of 13 residues. In DNA, the CDR3 is TGTGCCAGTAGTATCTCGGTTAGTTCCGAGCAGTACTTC. It translates to CASSISVSSEQYF.

There are a few counts of this clone. The gene calls are TRBV7-9 and TRBJ2-3, with TRBD2 identical over 15 bases. CDR3 length: 17 residues. Germline V lookup: CDR1 SEHNR, CDR2 FQNEAQ (reference sequence). J lost 2 bases, V lost 5 bases, and 5 bases had no gene match. As DNA, the CDR3 is TGTGCCAGCAGCCACGGGACTAGCGGGGGGCCCACAGATACGCAGTATTTT. Translating it yields CASSHGTSGGPTDTQYF. The full variable domain, completed using reference TRBV7-9 and TRBJ2-3, is DTGVSQNPRHKITKRGQNVTFRCDPISEHNRLYWYRQTLGQGPEFLTYFQNEAQLEKSRLLSDRFSAERPKGSFSTLEIQRTEQGDSAMYLCASSHGTSGGPTDTQYFGPGTRLTVL.

The rearrangement uses TRBV29-1 and TRBJ2-2, with a tentative D call TRBD1 (6 bases). The CDR3 is made up of 15 amino acids. The ends were cut back, 1 base at V and 5 bases at J, with 14 bases in the middle. Germline V CDR1 and CDR2: SQVTM, ANQGSEA. The CDR3 loop reads CSVEAGAGATGELFF. The CDR3 DNA sequence: TGCAGCGTTGAAGCCGGGGCAGGGGCGACCGGGGAGCTGTTTTTT.

This rearrangement joins TRBV27 to TRBJ2-1; a possible D gene is TRBD2 (6 bases). The CDR3 runs 13 residues. CDR1 is MNHEY and CDR2 is SMNVEV in the germline V gene (reference sequence). V lost 6 bases to trimming and J lost 10 bases, with 16 bases between them. CDR3 coding DNA: TGTGCCAGCAGCCTCATCGGGGGTGGGGAGCAGTTCTTC. It yields the protein CASSLIGGGEQFF.

This clone was recorded once. The rearrangement joins TRBV11-1 to TRBJ2-7; the match to TRBD1 covers 10 bases. V shed 5 bases and J 12 bases; nucleotides not matched to a gene: 7. This CDR3 comprises 12 residues. The germline gives CDR1 SGHAT, CDR2 FQDESV (reference sequence). The CDR3, as DNA: TGTGCCAGCAGCCCTGGACAGGGGGTTGCGTACTTC. Its protein product is CASSPGQGVAYF. Supplemented by reference TRBV11-1 and TRBJ2-7, the full variable domain reads EAEVAQSPRYKITEKSQAVAFWCDPISGHATLYWYRQILGQGPELLVQFQDESVVDDSQLPKDRFSAERLKGVDSTLKIQPAELGDSAMYLCASSPGQGVAYFGPGTRLTVT.

This rearrangement joins TRBV15 to TRBJ1-6; no definite D call. V gave up 5 bases and J gave up 5 bases, with 10 bases separating them. Germline loops: CDR1 LNHNV, CDR2 YYDKDF (reference sequence). The CDR3 totals 14 residues. CDR3 coding DNA: TGTGCCACCAGCGTGACTGGCAATAATTCACCCCTCCACTTT. It encodes CATSVTGNNSPLHF.

The rearrangement joins TRBV5-1 to TRBJ2-5, with 12 nucleotides matching TRBD2. Unmatched junction bases numbered 4, after V lost 4 bases and J lost 0 bases. The germline V gene encodes CDR1 SGHRS and CDR2 YFSETQ. This CDR3 is 16 amino acids long. Here the CDR3 reads CASSPGLAGNQETQYF. Here the CDR3 DNA reads TGCGCCAGCAGCCCAGGACTAGCGGGGAACCAAGAGACCCAGTACTTC.

CDR3: CASTPRGGLVANNEQFF. The CDR3 nucleotides read TGTGCCAGCACCCCCAGGGGTGGGCTAGTGGCCAACAATGAGCAGTTCTTC. The chain links TRBV2 to TRBJ2-1, with D perhaps matching TRBD1 (6 bases). Germline loops: CDR1 SNHLY, CDR2 FYNNEI. This CDR3 contains 17 residues. Trimming took off 7 bases at V and 5 bases at J, with 24 bases between the two ends.

J is TRBJ1-5 and V is TRBV12-5; tentatively, D is TRBD1 (6 bases). Germline-derived CDR1 and CDR2 are LGHNT and FRNRAP. The CDR3 contains 15 residues. V was trimmed by 11 bases and J by 0 bases, leaving 17 bases between them. The CDR3 DNA reads as TGTGCTTTGGGACAACCCCTGGGTAGCAATCAGCCCCAGCATTTT. Translating it yields CALGQPLGSNQPQHF.